The next 16 T cell receptor beta chains were all read from a single sample in a study of T cell repertoires in cytomegalovirus infection. TCRdb reprocessed the reads via MiXCR and lists one record per CDR3 protein. The table has 200,000 to 300,000 distinct CDR3 sequences, about an eighth seen once. The sample taken for sequencing was PBMCs. All receptors derive from a human donor in good health (CMV status not recorded). Some clones in this sample may be carry-over from other donors' samples.

This clonotype was counted ten times or more. The genes are TRBV7-8 and TRBJ2-3; 7 bases are shared with TRBD1. CDR3 length: 18 amino acids. The germline gives CDR1 SGHVS, CDR2 FQNEAQ. V lost 6 bases, J lost 4 bases, and 19 bases stayed unmatched. The CDR3 coding sequence is TGTGCCAGCAGTCCTGGGACAGCTCTGGTAGGGACGGCAGATACGCAGTATTTT. Protein product: CASSPGTALVGTADTQYF.

V gene TRBV20-1 combines with J gene TRBJ1-5, with D perhaps TRBD1 (6 bases). Germline V gene sequence: CDR1 DFQATT, CDR2 SNEGSKA (reference sequence). The germline V and J ends were trimmed by 0 bases and 6 bases, with 12 bases remaining between them. CDR3 size: 14 residues. CDR3 region: CSARDVWGAQPQHF. As DNA, the CDR3 is TGCAGTGCTAGAGATGTCTGGGGGGCTCAGCCCCAGCATTTT.

This clonotype was found many times. The chain links TRBV7-6 to TRBJ1-1; possibly TRBD1 for D (5 bases). Trimming left V 5 bases short and J 1 base short, with 14 bases between. The V gene's germline CDR1 is SGHVS and CDR2 FNYEAQ. CDR3 size: 15 residues. The CDR3 nucleotides read TGTGCCAGCAGCCCCCCGGGGACGGGGAACACTGAAGCTTTCTTT. Translated, it gives CASSPPGTGNTEAFF.

V gene TRBV28 combines with J gene TRBJ2-7, with 8 bases aligning to TRBD2. There are 14 residues in the CDR3. The V and J ends lost 5 bases and 0 bases, in that order; junction bases with no gene match: 3. Germline-derived CDR1 and CDR2 are MDHEN and SYDVKM. The CDR3 DNA is TGTGCCAGCAGTGAGCGGGAGATCTCCTACGAGCAGTACTTC. This encodes CASSEREISYEQYF.

The chain combines TRBV29-1 with TRBJ2-6; D gene ambiguous. Trimming shortened V by 4 bases and J by 0 bases, and 16 bases separated the two germline ends. This CDR3 has 17 amino acids. Germline-derived CDR1 and CDR2 are SQVTM and ANQGSEA. This chain's CDR3 is CSVAEVGVGSGANVLTF. The CDR3 DNA reads as TGCAGCGTTGCGGAAGTAGGTGTGGGCTCTGGGGCCAACGTCCTGACTTTC.

This clonotype was observed at least ten times. The chain carries TRBV29-1 and TRBJ1-2, with 9 nucleotides matching TRBD1. The CDR3 length is 13 residues. The V segment lost 5 bases and the J segment 8 bases; nucleotides outside the gene matches: 9. Germline V gene sequence: CDR1 SQVTM, CDR2 ANQGSEA. The DNA of the CDR3 is TGCAGCGTTTCACAGGGGGCATATCAAGGCTACACCTTC. Residues: CSVSQGAYQGYTF.

This clonotype was counted at least ten times. V gene TRBV7-3 combines with J gene TRBJ2-7; TRBD2 agrees at 8 bases. The CDR3 has 15 amino acids. The ends lost 5 bases at V and 5 bases at J; junction bases unmatched: 11. CDR1 SGHTA and CDR2 FQGTGA come from the germline V gene. This CDR3 is CASSPQAGVVHEQYF. The CDR3 bases are TGTGCCAGCAGCCCTCAAGCGGGAGTAGTCCACGAGCAGTACTTC.

This clonotype was detected a few times. This chain links TRBV6-2 or TRBV6-3 with TRBJ2-7; 10 bases map to TRBD2. Germline assignment: CDR1 MNHEY and CDR2 SVGEGT. Unmatched junction bases numbered 5, after V lost 4 bases and J lost 5 bases. This CDR3 contains 14 residues. The CDR3 coding sequence is TGTGCCAGCAGTTTTCTAGCGGGAGTGGACGAGCAGTACTTC. Its protein is CASSFLAGVDEQYF.

This clonotype was observed at least ten times. The J gene is TRBJ2-1, the V gene TRBV7-9, with TRBD1 matching over 9 bases. The trim removed 5 bases at V and 7 bases at J, leaving 12 bases unmatched. This CDR3 contains 16 residues. The germline V gene encodes CDR1 SEHNR and CDR2 FQNEAQ (reference sequence). CDR3 protein: CASSPSGTGLANEQFF. The CDR3 DNA reads TGTGCCAGCAGCCCCTCCGGGACAGGGTTGGCAAATGAGCAGTTCTTC.

This clonotype has more than one count but fewer than ten. The chain joins TRBV28 to TRBJ2-5, with 8 bases matching TRBD1. This CDR3 contains 17 residues. The J segment lost 3 bases and the V segment lost 6 bases, leaving 15 bases of the junction unmatched. Germline loops: CDR1 MDHEN, CDR2 SYDVKM. The CDR3, as DNA: TGTGCCAGCAGATTCTTCCGGACAGGGCGATCGGAAGAGACCCAGTACTTC. This gives the protein CASRFFRTGRSEETQYF.

This clonotype was recorded at least ten times. The chain has TRBV28 and TRBJ2-7; D might be TRBD1 (6 bases). The CDR3 is 14 amino acids. Deletions cut 6 bases from V and 0 bases from J, with 12 bases between. Germline loops: CDR1 MDHEN, CDR2 SYDVKM. CDR3 DNA sequence: TGTGCCAGCAGCCTAGGGGGTATCTCCTACGAGCAGTACTTC. This sequence encodes CASSLGGISYEQYF.

This clonotype was counted only a few times. V is TRBV12-3 or TRBV12-4 and J is TRBJ2-1; possible D gene TRBD2, 5 bases. The CDR3 length is 14 residues. V lost 6 bases and J lost 1, with 10 bases in between. The CDR3 is CASRRVGSYNEQFF. The CDR3 DNA reads TGTGCCAGCAGGAGGGTTGGGTCCTACAATGAGCAGTTCTTC.

This clonotype was seen a few times. The chain carries TRBV5-4 and TRBJ1-6, with D perhaps matching TRBD1 (5 bases). The CDR3 sequence is 14 residues long. Trimming removed 4 bases at V and 10 bases at J, with 15 bases between. Germline V lookup: CDR1 SGHNT, CDR2 YYREEE (reference sequence). The CDR3 reads CASSPGGVGSPLHF. The CDR3 DNA sequence: TGTGCCAGCAGCCCCGGGGGGGTCGGGTCACCCCTCCACTTT.

This clonotype was picked up a small number of times. DNA of the CDR3: TGTGCCAGCAGCCCTGGCGGAGGAAATGAGCAGTTCTTC. It translates to CASSPGGGNEQFF. The chain has TRBV7-3 and TRBJ2-1, with D possibly being TRBD2 (5 bases). Germline V lookup: CDR1 SGHTA, CDR2 FQGTGA. The CDR3 loop spans 13 amino acids. The ends were cut back, 5 bases at V and 7 bases at J, with 12 bases in the middle.

The chain employs TRBV18 and TRBJ2-3, with no clear D. This CDR3 has 15 residues. V was shortened by 0 bases and J by 0 bases, with 7 bases between the two germline ends. Germline V lookup: CDR1 KGHSH, CDR2 LQKENI. CDR3: CASSPPSISTDTQYF. CDR3 DNA: TGTGCCAGCTCACCACCGAGTATAAGCACAGATACGCAGTATTTT.

This clonotype has a count of ten or more. This sequence joins TRBV7-2 and TRBJ1-1; 7 positions match TRBD1. CDR1 is SGHTA, CDR2 FQGNSA, per germline. The V and J ends lost 1 base and 3 bases, in that order; junction bases with no gene match: 5. The CDR3 has 15 amino acids. In DNA, the CDR3 is TGTGCCAGCAGCTTAGGAGCCAGGGGGTACACTGAAGCTTTCTTT. Residues: CASSLGARGYTEAFF.